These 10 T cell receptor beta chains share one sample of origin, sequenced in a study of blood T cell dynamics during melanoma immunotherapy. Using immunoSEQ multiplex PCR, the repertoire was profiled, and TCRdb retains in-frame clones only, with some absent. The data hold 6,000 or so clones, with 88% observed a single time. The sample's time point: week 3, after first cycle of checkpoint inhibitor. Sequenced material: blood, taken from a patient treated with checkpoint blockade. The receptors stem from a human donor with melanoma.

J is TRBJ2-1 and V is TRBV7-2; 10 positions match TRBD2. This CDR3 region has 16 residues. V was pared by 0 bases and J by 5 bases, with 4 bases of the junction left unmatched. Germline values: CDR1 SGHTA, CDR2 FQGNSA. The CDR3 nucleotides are TGTGCCAGCAGCTTAGCGCTACTAGCGGGAAACAATGAGCAGTTCTTC. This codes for CASSLALLAGNNEQFF.

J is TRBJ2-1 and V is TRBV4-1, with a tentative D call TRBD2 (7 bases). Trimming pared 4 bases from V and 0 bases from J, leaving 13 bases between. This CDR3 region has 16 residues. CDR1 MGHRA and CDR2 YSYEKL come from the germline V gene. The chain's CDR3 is CASSRGRGSSYNEQFF. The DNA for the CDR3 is TGCGCCAGCAGCCGGGGGCGGGGGAGCTCCTACAATGAGCAGTTCTTC.

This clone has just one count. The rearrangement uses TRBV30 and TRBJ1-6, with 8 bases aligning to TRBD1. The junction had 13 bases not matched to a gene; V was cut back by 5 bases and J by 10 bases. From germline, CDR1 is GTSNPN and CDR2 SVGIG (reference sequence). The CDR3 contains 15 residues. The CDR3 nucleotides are TGTGCCTGGGGGACAGGTTGGAGAATGGGGTCACCCCTCCACTTT. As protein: CAWGTGWRMGSPLHF.

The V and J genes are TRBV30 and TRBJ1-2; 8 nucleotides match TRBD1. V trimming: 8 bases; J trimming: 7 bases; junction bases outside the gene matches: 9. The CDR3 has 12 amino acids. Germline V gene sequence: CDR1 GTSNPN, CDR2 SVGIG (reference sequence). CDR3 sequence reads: CASDRGRGGYTF. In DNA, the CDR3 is TGTGCCAGTGACAGGGGAAGGGGTGGCTACACCTTC.

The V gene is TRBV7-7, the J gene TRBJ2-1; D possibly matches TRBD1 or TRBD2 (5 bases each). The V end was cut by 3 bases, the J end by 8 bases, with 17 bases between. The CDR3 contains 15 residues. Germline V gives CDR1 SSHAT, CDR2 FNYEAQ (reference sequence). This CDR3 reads CASSLKPGPRDEQFF. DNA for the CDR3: TGTGCCAGCAGCTTGAAACCGGGACCCAGGGATGAGCAGTTCTTC.

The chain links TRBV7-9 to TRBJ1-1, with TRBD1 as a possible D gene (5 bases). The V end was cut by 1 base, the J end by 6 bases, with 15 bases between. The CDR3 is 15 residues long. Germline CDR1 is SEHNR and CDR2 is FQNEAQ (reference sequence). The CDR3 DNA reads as TGTGCCAGCAGCTTAGTTGGGGAGGGGATCGCTGAAGCTTTCTTT. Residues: CASSLVGEGIAEAFF.

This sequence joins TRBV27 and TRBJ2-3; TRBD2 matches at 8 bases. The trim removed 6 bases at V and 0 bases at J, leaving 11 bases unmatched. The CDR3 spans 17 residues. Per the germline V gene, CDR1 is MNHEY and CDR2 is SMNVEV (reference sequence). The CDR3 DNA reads TGTGCCAGCAGGGGAACAAGCGGGGGCACTAGCACAGATACGCAGTATTTT. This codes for CASRGTSGGTSTDTQYF.

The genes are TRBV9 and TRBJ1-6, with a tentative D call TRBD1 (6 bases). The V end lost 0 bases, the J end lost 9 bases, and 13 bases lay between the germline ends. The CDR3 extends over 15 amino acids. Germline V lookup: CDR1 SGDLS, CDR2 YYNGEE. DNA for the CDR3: TGTGCCAGCAGCGTAGCCCCGTTGACAGGTTCACCCCTCCACTTT. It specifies CASSVAPLTGSPLHF.

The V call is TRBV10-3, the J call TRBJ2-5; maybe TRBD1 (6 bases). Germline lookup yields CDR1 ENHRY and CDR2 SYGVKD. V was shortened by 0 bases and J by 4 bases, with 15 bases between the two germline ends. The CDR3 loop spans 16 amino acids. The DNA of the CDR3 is TGTGCCATCAGTGAGTCGGTGCCAGGGGATGGAGAGACCCAGTACTTC. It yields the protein CAISESVPGDGETQYF.

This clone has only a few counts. The CDR3 region is CASSLGVASPLHF. DNA of the CDR3: TGTGCCAGCAGCTTAGGAGTCGCTTCACCCCTCCACTTT. This chain connects TRBV7-8 to TRBJ1-6; D not certain. This CDR3 has 13 residues. V lost 1 base and J lost 9, with 7 bases in between. Germline CDR1 is SGHVS and CDR2 is FQNEAQ.